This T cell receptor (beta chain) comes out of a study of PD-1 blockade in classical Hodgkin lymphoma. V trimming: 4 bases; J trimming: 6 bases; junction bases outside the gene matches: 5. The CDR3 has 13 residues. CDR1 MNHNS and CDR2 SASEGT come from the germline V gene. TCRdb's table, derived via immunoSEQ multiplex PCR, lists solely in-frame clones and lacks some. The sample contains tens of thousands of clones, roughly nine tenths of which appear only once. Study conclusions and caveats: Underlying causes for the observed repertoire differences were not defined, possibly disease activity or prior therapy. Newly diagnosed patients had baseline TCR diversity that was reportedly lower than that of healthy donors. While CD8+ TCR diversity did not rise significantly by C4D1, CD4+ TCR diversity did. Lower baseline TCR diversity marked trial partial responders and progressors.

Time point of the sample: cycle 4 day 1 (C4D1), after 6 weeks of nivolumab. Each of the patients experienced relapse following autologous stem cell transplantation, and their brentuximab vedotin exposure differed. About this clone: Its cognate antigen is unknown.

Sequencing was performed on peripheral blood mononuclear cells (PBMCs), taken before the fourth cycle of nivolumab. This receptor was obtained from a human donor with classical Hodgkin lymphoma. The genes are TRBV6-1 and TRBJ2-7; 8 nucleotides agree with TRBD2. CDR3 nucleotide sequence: TGTGCCAGCAGTGTTATCAGCGGGGGCGAGCAGTACTTC. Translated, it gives CASSVISGGEQYF.